Included here is one T cell receptor (beta chain) sequence, with context. What it binds is unknown. This sample stems from a study of cytomegalovirus exposure and HLA in healthy donors. Amplification used 60 Vbeta primers and 13 Jbeta primers. Clones were read by immunoSEQ multiplex PCR, and TCRdb kept only the in-frame ones, dropping some. The sample records some 200,000 clones, approximately 65% being singletons. The germline V gene has CDR1 MGHRA and CDR2 YSYEKL. This CDR3 has 14 residues. After removal of 4 bases from V and 7 bases from J, the junction contained 3 bases not matched to a gene. Broader study findings: Indistinguishable V segments, including TRBV6-2 and TRBV6-3, were excluded. Immune exposure was documented only through CMV serostatus. Approximately 17,000 TCR beta sequences were associated with HLA alleles at 0.05 false discovery rate in a later analysis.

The receptor was isolated from a man aged 40-50 years in good health and CMV-seronegative. The source material was PBMCs. This chain links TRBV4-1 with TRBJ1-6, with 8 bases fitting TRBD1. DNA of the CDR3: TGCGCCAGCAGCCCGACAGGGGACAATTCACCCCTCCACTTT. Its protein product is CASSPTGDNSPLHF.